A selection of T cell receptor beta chains follows, all from one sample in a study of CD8 T cells in ankylosing spondylitis. TCRdb analysed the 5' RACE reads with MiXCR anew, one entry per CDR3 protein. Here the sample spans about 250,000 distinct CDR3 sequences, about 11% being singletons. The material sequenced was blood, either unsorted or a sorted T cell fraction (not recorded which). Every receptor here comes from a male donor with ankylosing spondylitis or in good health (not recorded which). CDR3s include the opening cysteine and the closing phenylalanine or tryptophan. D genes are given only for firm matches. Rows give clone size only sometimes, using once, few, many, or a class for an expanded clone.

V	J	size	D	CDR3	DNA
TRBV29-1	TRBJ2-1	many	TRBD1	CSLPSGQGPGDEQFF	TGCAGCCTCCCCTCAGGACAGGGGCCTGGGGATGAGCAGTTCTTC
TRBV9	TRBJ2-3	many	TRBD2	CASSPRLAGGPRDTQYF	TGTGCCAGCAGCCCCCGGTTGGCGGGGGGGCCGAGAGATACGCAGTATTTT
TRBV6-2/TRBV6-3	TRBJ1-1	-	TRBD1	CAGRGTGPETEAFF	TGTGCCGGCAGGGGGACAGGTCCCGAGACTGAAGCTTTCTTT
TRBV6-2/TRBV6-3	TRBJ2-1	few	TRBD2	CASSYSSLAGGRRAGNEQFF	TGTGCCAGCAGTTACTCGTCGCTAGCGGGAGGACGTAGGGCGGGAAATGAGCAGTTCTTC
TRBV5-1	TRBJ1-1	many	TRBD1	CASSLGQTLNTEAFF	TGCGCCAGCAGCCTGGGACAGACCTTGAACACTGAAGCTTTCTTT
TRBV6-1	TRBJ1-1	many	-	CATSGSTEAFF	TGTGCCACTTCAGGGAGCACTGAAGCTTTCTTT
TRBV20-1	TRBJ2-7	many	TRBD1	CSARDRTGGEQYF	TGCAGTGCTAGAGATAGGACAGGGGGCGAGCAGTACTTC
TRBV20-1	TRBJ2-3	many	TRBD2	CSAWTSGRTGSQYF	TGCAGTGCTTGGACTAGCGGGAGAACGGGTTCGCAGTATTTT
TRBV2	TRBJ1-3	many	TRBD1	CASRASDRDSGNTIYF	TGTGCCAGCAGGGCAAGTGACAGGGACTCTGGAAACACCATATATTTT
TRBV5-1	TRBJ1-1	many	TRBD1	CASLPASGQWTEAFF	TGCGCCAGCCTCCCGGCCTCGGGACAGTGGACTGAAGCTTTCTTT
TRBV13	TRBJ2-2	many	-	CASSLTGGAWTGELFF	TGTGCCAGCAGCTTAACGGGCGGGGCTTGGACCGGGGAGCTGTTTTTT
TRBV6-1	TRBJ2-1	few	TRBD1	CASSLRDSYNEQFF	TGTGCCAGCAGTCTCCGGGACAGTTACAATGAGCAGTTCTTC
TRBV5-5	TRBJ1-2	many	-	CASSSDQYGYTF	TGTGCCAGCAGCTCGGACCAATATGGCTACACCTTC
TRBV5-1	TRBJ2-1	many	TRBD2	CASSRGGDNEQFF	TGCGCCAGCAGTCGGGGGGGGGACAATGAGCAGTTCTTC
TRBV20-1	TRBJ2-7	many	TRBD2	CSARVLAGGGRYEQYF	TGCAGTGCTAGAGTCCTAGCGGGAGGGGGCCGCTACGAGCAGTACTTC
TRBV30	TRBJ1-1	-	-	CAWSMWGDTEAFF	TGTGCCTGGAGTATGTGGGGAGACACTGAAGCTTTCTTT
TRBV29-1	TRBJ1-3	many	TRBD1	CSVGQGNGNTIYF	TGCAGCGTTGGACAGGGAAACGGGAACACCATATATTTT
TRBV7-9	TRBJ2-7	-	-	CASSSTSARGSEQYF	TGTGCCAGCAGCTCCACCTCGGCCAGGGGCAGTGAGCAGTACTTC
TRBV7-2	TRBJ1-2	-	-	CASSLPMTGLGGYTF	TGTGCCAGCAGCTTACCGATGACAGGCTTGGGCGGCTACACCTTC
TRBV20-1	TRBJ2-2	many	-	CSAGGGPHGELFF	TGCAGTGCTGGAGGGGGGCCCCACGGGGAGCTGTTTTTT
TRBV9	TRBJ2-2	few	TRBD1	CASSDPWDRAHGELFF	TGTGCCAGCAGCGACCCGTGGGACAGGGCGCACGGGGAGCTGTTTTTT
TRBV4-2	TRBJ2-2	many	TRBD2	CASSQGLAYTGELFF	TGTGCCAGCAGCCAAGGACTAGCGTACACCGGGGAGCTGTTTTTT
TRBV12-3/TRBV12-4	TRBJ1-2	many	-	CASRPLVGETYGYTF	TGTGCCAGCAGACCGTTAGTAGGGGAGACATATGGCTACACCTTC
TRBV20-1	TRBJ1-2	-	-	CSAFPTGGYTF	TGCAGTGCTTTCCCAACGGGTGGCTACACCTTC
TRBV12-3/TRBV12-4	TRBJ2-7	many	-	CASSLGGGSYEQYF	TGTGCCAGCAGTTTAGGAGGAGGGAGCTACGAGCAGTACTTC
TRBV5-1	TRBJ2-1	-	TRBD1	CASSLYLQGANEQFF	TGCGCCAGCAGCCTCTACTTACAGGGGGCCAATGAGCAGTTCTTC
TRBV24-1	TRBJ1-4	many	-	CATSPWVRPLYEKLFF	TGTGCCACCAGTCCGTGGGTCAGGCCTCTTTATGAAAAACTGTTTTTT
TRBV6-1	TRBJ1-2	many	-	CASIPGGGSGYGYTF	TGTGCCAGCATTCCTGGGGGAGGATCTGGCTATGGCTACACCTTC
TRBV20-1	TRBJ1-2	many	-	CSARDVIRVGDGYTF	TGCAGTGCTAGAGATGTTATCAGGGTCGGGGATGGCTACACCTTC
TRBV29-1	TRBJ2-1	many	-	CSVDRDEQFF	TGCAGCGTTGATCGGGATGAGCAGTTCTTC
TRBV21-1	TRBJ1-1	-	-	CASNSRYRNTEAFF	TGTGCCAGCAACAGTCGATACCGGAACACTGAAGCTTTCTTT
TRBV5-1	TRBJ2-1	many	TRBD2	CASSLDVTSGVNEQFF	TGCGCCAGCAGCTTGGATGTGACTAGCGGGGTGAATGAGCAGTTCTTC
TRBV9	TRBJ2-5	many	-	CASSVAGASQETQYF	TGTGCCAGCAGCGTAGCGGGAGCTTCACAAGAGACCCAGTACTTC
TRBV10-3	TRBJ2-1	many	-	CATSKTYNEQFF	TGTGCCACCTCCAAAACCTACAATGAGCAGTTCTTC
TRBV25-1	TRBJ1-2	many	-	CASSGTGKVYGYTF	TGTGCCAGCAGTGGTACCGGGAAGGTCTATGGCTACACCTTC
TRBV12-3/TRBV12-4	TRBJ2-7	many	TRBD2	CASSAGLVSEQYF	TGTGCCAGCAGTGCTGGACTAGTAAGCGAGCAGTACTTC
TRBV12-3/TRBV12-4	TRBJ2-7	-	-	CASSLEGPIYEQYF	TGTGCCAGCAGTTTAGAGGGGCCGATCTACGAGCAGTACTTC
TRBV2	TRBJ2-2	few	-	CASRLDPTGELFF	TGTGCCAGCAGGTTAGATCCCACCGGGGAGCTGTTTTTT
TRBV18	TRBJ2-7	-	-	CASSPPSRGYEQYF	TGTGCCAGCTCACCACCCAGCAGAGGCTACGAGCAGTACTTC
TRBV20-1	TRBJ2-3	many	-	CSAGPPGSNTDTQYF	TGCAGTGCTGGACCCCCCGGGAGCAACACAGATACGCAGTATTTT
TRBV10-1	TRBJ2-6	many	-	CASSSRSFILGSGANVLTF	TGCGCCAGCTCCAGCCGCTCCTTCATCCTTGGCTCTGGGGCCAACGTCCTGACTTTC
TRBV12-3/TRBV12-4	TRBJ1-2	-	-	CASSPRGNYGYTF	TGTGCCAGCAGTCCGCGAGGAAACTATGGCTACACCTTC